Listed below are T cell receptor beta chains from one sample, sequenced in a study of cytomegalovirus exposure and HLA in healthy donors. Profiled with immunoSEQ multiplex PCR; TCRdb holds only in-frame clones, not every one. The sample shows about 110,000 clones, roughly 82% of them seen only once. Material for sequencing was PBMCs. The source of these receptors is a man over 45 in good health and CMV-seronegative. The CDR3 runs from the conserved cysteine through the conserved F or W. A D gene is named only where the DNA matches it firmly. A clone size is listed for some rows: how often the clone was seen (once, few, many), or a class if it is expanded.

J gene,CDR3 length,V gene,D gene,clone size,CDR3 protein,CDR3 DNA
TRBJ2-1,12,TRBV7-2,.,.,CASSFNLGEQFF,TGTGCCAGCAGCTTCAATCTAGGTGAGCAGTTCTTC
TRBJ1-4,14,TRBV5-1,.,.,CASSLEQGIEKLFF,TGCGCCAGCAGCTTGGAACAGGGAATTGAAAAACTGTTTTTT
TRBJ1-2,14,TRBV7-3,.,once,CASSPGHQTYGYTF,TGTGCCAGCAGCCCCGGACACCAGACCTATGGCTACACCTTC
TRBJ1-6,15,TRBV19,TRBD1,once,CASSRPTGSDSPLHF,TGTGCCAGTAGCAGACCGACAGGGAGCGATTCACCCCTCCACTTT
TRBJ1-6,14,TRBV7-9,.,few,CASSPDLRNSPLHF,TGTGCCAGCAGCCCTGACTTGAGGAATTCACCCCTCCACTTT
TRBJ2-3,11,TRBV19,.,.,CASRNWDTQYF,TGTGCCAGTCGAAACTGGGATACGCAGTATTTT
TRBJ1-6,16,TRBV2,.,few,CASTGAPGGRGSPLHF,TGTGCCAGCACCGGTGCGCCGGGGGGCCGAGGTTCACCCCTCCACTTT
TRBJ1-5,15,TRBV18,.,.,CASSPRQLSNQPQHF,TGTGCCAGCTCACCGCGACAGTTGAGCAATCAGCCCCAGCATTTT
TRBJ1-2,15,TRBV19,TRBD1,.,CASNRDRQGGYGYTF,TGTGCCAGTAACCGGGACAGGCAGGGAGGCTATGGCTACACCTTC
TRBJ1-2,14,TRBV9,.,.,CASSPWATNYGYTF,TGTGCCAGCAGCCCCTGGGCTACTAACTATGGCTACACCTTC
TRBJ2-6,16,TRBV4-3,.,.,CASSQLSFSGANVLTF,TGCGCCAGCAGCCAATTATCCTTCTCTGGGGCCAACGTCCTGACTTTC
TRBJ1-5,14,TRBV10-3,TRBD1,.,CAIRPGQGDQPQHF,TGTGCCATCAGGCCAGGACAGGGCGATCAGCCCCAGCATTTT
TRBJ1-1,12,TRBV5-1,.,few,CASSSQGSEAFF,TGCGCCAGCAGCTCCCAGGGGTCAGAAGCTTTCTTT
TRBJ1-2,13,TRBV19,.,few,CASSSGTNYGYTF,TGTGCCAGTAGTTCAGGGACTAACTATGGCTACACCTTC
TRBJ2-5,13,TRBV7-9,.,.,CASSLAHRGTQYF,TGTGCCAGCAGCTTAGCCCACCGGGGGACCCAGTACTTC
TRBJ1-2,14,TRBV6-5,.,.,CASSYSEGDYGYTF,TGTGCCAGCAGTTACTCGGAAGGGGACTATGGCTACACCTTC
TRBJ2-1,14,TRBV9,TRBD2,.,CASGGAGAGGEQFF,TGTGCCAGCGGGGGGGCGGGGGCGGGAGGAGAGCAGTTCTTC
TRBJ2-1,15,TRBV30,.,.,CAWSVRSGLYNEQFF,TGTGCCTGGAGTGTACGGTCAGGTCTCTACAATGAGCAGTTCTTC
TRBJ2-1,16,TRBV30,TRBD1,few,CAWNSRGPVSHNEQFF,TGTGCCTGGAACTCGAGGGGGCCGGTCTCTCACAATGAGCAGTTCTTC
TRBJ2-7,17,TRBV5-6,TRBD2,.,CASSLEIAGGPGYEQYF,TGTGCCAGCAGCTTGGAAATAGCGGGGGGGCCAGGATACGAGCAGTACTTC
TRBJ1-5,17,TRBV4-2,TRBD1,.,CASSQGTGREPLVAQHF,TGTGCCAGCAGCCAAGGGACAGGGAGAGAGCCATTGGTGGCCCAGCATTTT
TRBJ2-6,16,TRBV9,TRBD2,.,CASSFRRGGGANVLTF,TGTGCCAGCAGCTTCCGTCGGGGGGGAGGGGCCAACGTCCTGACTTTC
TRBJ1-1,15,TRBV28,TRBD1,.,CASSSPHRGQGEAFF,TGTGCCAGCAGTTCACCACACAGGGGGCAGGGTGAAGCTTTCTTT
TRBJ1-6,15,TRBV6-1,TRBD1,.,CASRKPGQRNSPLHF,TGTGCCAGCAGGAAACCGGGACAGAGAAATTCACCCCTCCACTTT
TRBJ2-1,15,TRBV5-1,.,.,CASSTGGSNYNEQFF,TGCGCCAGCAGCACTGGAGGTAGCAACTACAATGAGCAGTTCTTC
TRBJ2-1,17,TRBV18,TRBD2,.,CASSPRGGTDSYNEQFF,TGTGCCAGCTCACCACGCGGGGGGACCGATTCCTACAATGAGCAGTTCTTC
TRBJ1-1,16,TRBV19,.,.,CASSIYPGTLNTEAFF,TGTGCCAGTAGTATATATCCAGGAACCCTGAACACTGAAGCTTTCTTT
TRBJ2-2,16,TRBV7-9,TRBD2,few,CASSPIAGAVTGELFF,TGTGCCAGCAGCCCGATAGCGGGCGCCGTCACCGGGGAGCTGTTTTTT
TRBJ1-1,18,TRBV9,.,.,CASSTRRGGLDSNTEAFF,TGTGCCAGCAGCACCCGGAGAGGGGGTCTGGACTCGAACACTGAAGCTTTCTTT
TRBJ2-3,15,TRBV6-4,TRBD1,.,CASSDDRGSTDTQYF,TGTGCCAGCAGTGACGACAGGGGCAGCACAGATACGCAGTATTTT
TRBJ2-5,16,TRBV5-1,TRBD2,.,CASSQLLAGGYETQYF,TGCGCCAGCAGCCAACTACTAGCGGGGGGATATGAGACCCAGTACTTC
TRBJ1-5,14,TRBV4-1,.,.,CASSQGPSNQPQHF,TGCGCCAGCAGCCAGGGGCCTAGCAATCAGCCCCAGCATTTT
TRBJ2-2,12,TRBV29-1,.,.,CSVLSQGGELFF,TGCAGCGTTTTATCCCAGGGTGGGGAGCTGTTTTTT
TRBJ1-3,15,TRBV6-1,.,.,CASRVDISSGNTIYF,TGTGCCAGCAGGGTGGACATTAGCTCTGGAAACACCATATATTTT
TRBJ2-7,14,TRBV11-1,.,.,CASSLTGHAYEQYF,TGTGCCAGCAGCTTGACAGGCCATGCCTACGAGCAGTACTTC
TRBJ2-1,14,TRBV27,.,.,CASISGQSYNEQFF,TGTGCCAGCATTAGTGGACAGAGCTACAATGAGCAGTTCTTC
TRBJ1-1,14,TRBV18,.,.,CASSSGGRNTEAFF,TGTGCCAGCTCAAGCGGGGGGCGGAACACTGAAGCTTTCTTT
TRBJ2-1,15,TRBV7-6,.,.,CASSLAGSRTDEQFF,TGTGCCAGCAGCCTGGCGGGGTCTCGCACGGATGAGCAGTTCTTC
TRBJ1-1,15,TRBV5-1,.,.,CASSLTPSQPTEAFF,TGCGCCAGCAGCCTCACTCCGTCCCAACCTACTGAAGCTTTCTTT
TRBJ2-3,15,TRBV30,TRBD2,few,CAWSWGRGGRDTQYF,TGTGCCTGGAGTTGGGGGCGGGGGGGCCGGGATACGCAGTATTTT
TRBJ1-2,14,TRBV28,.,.,CASSLVGGADGYTF,TGTGCCAGCAGTTTGGTGGGGGGGGCGGATGGCTACACCTTC
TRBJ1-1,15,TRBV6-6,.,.,CASSYGGIPNTEAFF,TGTGCCAGCAGTTACGGAGGAATACCGAACACTGAAGCTTTCTTT
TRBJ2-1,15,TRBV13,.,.,CASSAKLRSYNEQFF,TGTGCCAGCAGCGCCAAACTTCGCTCCTACAATGAGCAGTTCTTC